Sequencing of this T cell receptor (beta chain) was carried out in a study of Ad26.COV2.S vaccination and SARS-CoV-2 variants. Study-level background: The authors gave Ad26.COV2.S intramuscularly, either once or twice 56 days apart. Study observations and caveats: With respect to non-spike TCR breadth, vaccine and placebo recipients were similar.

This clone came up a few times. Its antigen is currently unknown. The treatment: approximately 18 received Ad26.COV2.S at low or high dose, single or two shots; 5 received placebo; per-sample allocation not given. Material that was analyzed had been drawn on day 63 after the first vaccine or placebo injection. It was Wuhan-strain SARS-CoV-2 spike that the Ad26 vaccine vector expressed. Method: immunoSEQ multiplex PCR; TCRdb's copy keeps in-frame clones and lacks some. Found here are around 400,000 clones, 75% to 95% of them singletons; the top ten hold roughly an eighth. Sequencing used peripheral blood, obtained in a trial of Ad26.COV2.S vaccine versus placebo. This TCR came from a person between 18 and 60 years old who received the Ad26.COV2.S COVID-19 vaccine or a placebo.

CDR3 loop: CASSQDRVIRREEVTGELFF. CDR3 nucleotide sequence: TGCGCCAGCAGCCAAGATCGGGTTATACGGCGGGAGGAAGTTACCGGGGAGCTGTTTTTT. J is TRBJ2-2 and V is TRBV4-1; 8 bases map to TRBD2. CDR1 is MGHRA and CDR2 is YSYEKL in the germline V gene. The V segment lost 0 bases and the J segment 5 bases; nucleotides outside the gene matches: 17. This CDR3 contains 20 residues.